This T cell receptor (beta chain) was found in a study of T cells in Graves' hyperthyroidism and ophthalmopathy. The sample holds many counts of this clonotype. Ophthalmopathy patients showed a Clinical Activity Score of at least 3, NOSPECS grade of at least 4 and duration under 3 months. The CDR3 spans 14 residues. CDR1 SNHLY and CDR2 FYNNEI come from the germline V gene. Trimming pared 6 bases from V and 5 bases from J, leaving 14 bases between. TCR beta CDR3 regions were amplified from RNA. TCR CDR3 regions were first amplified by RT-PCR with HTBI primers. One entry per CDR3 protein, called by TCRdb with MiXCR from the multiplex PCR reads. The sample yields approximately 300,000 distinct CDR3 sequences, approximately 17% seen once.

The chain links TRBV2 to TRBJ1-5; a weak D match, TRBD1 (6 bases). Sequenced material: blood. The receptor was derived from a woman aged 60-75 years with Graves' ophthalmopathy. CDR3 DNA sequence: TGTGCCAGCAGCTCCGACAGGAGTTATCAGCCCCAGCATTTT. As protein: CASSSDRSYQPQHF.